This T cell receptor (beta chain) appears in the sequencing data of a study of control samples from healthy donors and cancer patients. Trimming at V came to 6 bases and at J to 6 bases, leaving 11 bases not matched to a gene. The germline gives CDR1 SNHLY, CDR2 FYNNEI. This CDR3 spans 15 amino acids. Profiling relied on immunoSEQ multiplex PCR, and the TCRdb table lists in-frame clones only, not all of them. The sample has around 190,000 clones; almost 90% are singletons. The chain is built from TRBV2 and TRBJ1-5; 7 bases agree with TRBD1. This receptor was taken from a woman aged 50 to 65 in good health. Sequenced sample: blood. DNA for the CDR3: TGTGCCAGCAGCCCCAAGGGGGCGAGGGGTCAGCCCCAGCATTTT. It encodes CASSPKGARGQPQHF.